This T cell receptor (beta chain) was retrieved from a study of regulatory T cells in long-lasting Graves disease. Arm-PCR of CDR3 regions and iRepertoire HTBI primers were the basis on which TCR beta libraries were built. TCRdb processed the multiplex PCR reads anew with MiXCR; each CDR3 protein has one entry. The sample lists about 420,000 distinct CDR3 sequences, less than 20% occurring once. Trimming cost V 7 bases and J 4 bases, with 16 bases left between them. CDR1 and CDR2 from the germline V gene are MNHEY and SMNVEV (reference sequence). CDR3 length: 14 residues. Regarding time point: newly diagnosed GD, antithyroid drugs for less than 3 months. The TCR library was made from RNA that had been extracted from PBMCs in TRIzol. These data were also filed under a second study, of T cells in Graves' hyperthyroidism and ophthalmopathy. Per that paper: Patients were excluded because of uncontrolled infection, other autoimmune disease, pregnancy or lactation. HTBI primers were used for first-round RT-PCR of the TCR CDR3.

The sequenced sample was peripheral blood mononuclear cells (PBMCs), obtained at new diagnosis, from a patient treated with antithyroid drugs. This TCR derives from a woman aged 18-30 years with Graves disease. V gene TRBV27 combines with J gene TRBJ1-1; a possible D gene is TRBD1 (6 bases). CDR3 loop: CASNLTQGGTEAFF. In nucleotides, the CDR3 is TGTGCCAGCAACCTCACACAGGGTGGCACTGAAGCTTTCTTT.